The 8 T cell receptor beta chains below come from one sample, sequenced in a study of CD8 T cells in Susac syndrome. RNA was extracted with the RNeasy kit, and a quantity of about 0.45 to 1 ug was reverse transcribed using random hexamers. Each CDR3 protein is one row after TCRdb ran MiXCR on the immunoSEQ multiplex PCR reads. The sample lists just over 80,000 distinct CDR3 sequences, approximately 94% seen once, with 0.25% to 0.3% in the top ten. Material: CD8+ T cells from PBMCs. These TCRs come from a human donor in good health.

CDR3 sequence: CASSQEGGGQGELFF. CDR3 coding DNA: TGCGCCAGCAGCCAAGAAGGTGGGGGGCAAGGAGAGCTGTTTTTT. The rearrangement uses TRBV4-1 and TRBJ2-2; D is possibly TRBD1 or TRBD2 (6 bases each). This CDR3 comprises 15 residues. V lost 0 bases and J lost 11, with 16 bases in between. Germline CDR1 MGHRA, CDR2 YSYEKL.

The chain recombines TRBV28 with TRBJ2-3; 8 bases line up with TRBD2. Trimming at V came to 1 base and at J to 0 bases, leaving 9 bases not matched to a gene. This CDR3 has 18 residues. Germline lookup yields CDR1 MDHEN and CDR2 SYDVKM. CDR3 residues: CASSLLGLAGPSTDTQYF. Written as DNA, the CDR3 is TGTGCCAGCAGTTTATTGGGTCTAGCGGGCCCTAGCACAGATACGCAGTATTTT.

V and J are TRBV14 and TRBJ2-7, with D tentatively TRBD2 (6 bases). V was cut by 5 bases and J by 2 bases, with 13 bases left in between. The CDR3 is 14 residues long. Germline CDR1 and CDR2: SGHDN and FVKESK. CDR3 protein: CASSTRDGPYEQYV. CDR3 DNA sequence: TGTGCCAGCAGCACGCGGGACGGCCCCTACGAGCAGTACGTC.

The chain's CDR3 is CASSPSGRTDTQYF. The CDR3 bases are TGTGCCAGCAGTCCAAGCGGAAGGACAGATACGCAGTATTTT. The rearrangement uses TRBV6-5 and TRBJ2-3, with D maybe TRBD2 (5 bases). V lost 5 bases and J 3 bases, leaving 12 bases between the germline ends. The CDR3 sequence is 14 residues long. The germline V gene encodes CDR1 MNHEY and CDR2 SVGAGI.

The V call is TRBV7-8, the J call TRBJ1-1; D is perhaps TRBD1 (5 bases). This CDR3 contains 12 residues. Germline-derived CDR1 and CDR2 are SGHVS and FQNEAQ. V was trimmed by 1 base and J by 6 bases, leaving 6 bases between them. The CDR3 DNA sequence: TGTGCCAGCAGCTTAGGGGGCCCTGAAGCTTTCTTT. Protein product: CASSLGGPEAFF. Drawing the rest from reference TRBV7-8 and TRBJ1-1, the complete variable domain is GAGVSQSPRYKVAKRGQDVALRCDPISGHVSLFWYQQALGQGPEFLTYFQNEAQLDKSGLPSDRFFAERPEGSVSTLKIQRTQQEDSAVYLCASSLGGPEAFFGQGTRLTVV.

The rearrangement uses TRBV4-1 and TRBJ1-1; D not certain. The CDR3 consists of 15 residues. Germline CDR1 reads MGHRA; CDR2 reads YSYEKL. V lost 3 bases and J lost 0, with 11 bases in between. CDR3 coding DNA: TGCGCCAGCAGCCATAAAGCAGGCATGAACACTGAAGCTTTCTTT. Translation: CASSHKAGMNTEAFF.

This rearrangement joins TRBV30 to TRBJ2-1; weak D call: TRBD2 (5 bases). The CDR3 spans 13 residues. V was pared by 6 bases and J by 6 bases, with 15 bases between. Germline CDR1 and CDR2: GTSNPN and SVGIG (reference sequence). CDR3 nucleotide sequence: TGTGCCTGCATGTCCCTCGAGGGCAATGAGCAGTTCTTC. The encoded protein is CACMSLEGNEQFF.

This sequence joins TRBV4-1 and TRBJ1-5, with D maybe TRBD1 (5 bases). Looked up from germline, CDR1 is MGHRA and CDR2 is YSYEKL. Trimming stripped 1 base from V and 4 bases from J, with 11 bases between. The CDR3 loop spans 15 amino acids. For the CDR3, the DNA is TGCGCCAGCAGCCAAGGTGAGGGGCTGAATCAGCCCCAGCATTTT. Protein sequence: CASSQGEGLNQPQHF.